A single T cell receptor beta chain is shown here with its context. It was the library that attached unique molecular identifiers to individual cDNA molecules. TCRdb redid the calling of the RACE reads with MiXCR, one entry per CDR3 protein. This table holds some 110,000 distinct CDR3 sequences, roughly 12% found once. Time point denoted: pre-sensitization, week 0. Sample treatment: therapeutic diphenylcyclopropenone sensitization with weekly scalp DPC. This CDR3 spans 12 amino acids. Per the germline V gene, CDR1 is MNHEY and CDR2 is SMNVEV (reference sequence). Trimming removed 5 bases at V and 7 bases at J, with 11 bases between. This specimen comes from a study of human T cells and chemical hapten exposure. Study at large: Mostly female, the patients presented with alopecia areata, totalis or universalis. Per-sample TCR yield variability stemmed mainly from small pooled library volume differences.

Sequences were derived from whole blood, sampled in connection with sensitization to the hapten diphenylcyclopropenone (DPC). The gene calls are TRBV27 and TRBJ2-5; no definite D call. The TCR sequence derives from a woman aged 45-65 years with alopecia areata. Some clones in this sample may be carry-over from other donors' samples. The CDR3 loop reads CASSQNTGTQYF. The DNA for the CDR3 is TGTGCCAGCAGTCAGAACACTGGGACCCAGTACTTC.